This TCR beta chain was identified in a study of blood T cell repertoires in COVID-19. Whole-study context: COVID-19 samples from acute and convalescent phases originated in the United States, Italy and Spain.

Trimming at V came to 1 base and at J to 7 bases, leaving 11 bases not matched to a gene. The CDR3 spans 18 residues. The germline CDR1 and CDR2 sequences are SGHDN and FVKESK. Some clones are missing from TCRdb's copy, which holds only in-frame ones; the method was immunoSEQ multiplex PCR. The data show over 100,000 clones, more than 85% seen once. This chain connects TRBV14 to TRBJ1-4, with TRBD1 matching over 11 bases. Specimen: peripheral blood. This TCR derives from a man younger than 35 with acute or convalescent COVID-19. The CDR3 sequence: CASSQGLGQGDSSEKLFF. CDR3 bases: TGTGCCAGCAGCCAAGGTCTGGGACAGGGGGATAGTTCTGAAAAACTGTTTTTT.